Reported below is one TCR beta chain. The sample is drawn from a study of control samples from healthy donors and cancer patients. Looked up from germline, CDR1 is LNHDA and CDR2 is SQIVND (reference sequence). The J segment lost 9 bases and the V segment lost 7 bases, leaving 11 bases of the junction unmatched. CDR3 length equals 14 residues. Clones were read by immunoSEQ multiplex PCR, and TCRdb kept only the in-frame ones, dropping some. Of 100,000 to 150,000 clones detected, about 93% appear once; the ten largest clones hold 1.5% to 2%. The sequenced sample consisted of PBMCs. This chain uses TRBV19 with TRBJ2-4, with TRBD2 matching over 8 bases. This TCR was sampled from a man aged 50 to 60 with head and neck cancer. The CDR3 protein is CASTSGRAGGIQYF. In DNA form, the CDR3 reads TGTGCCAGTACCTCCGGGAGGGCTGGGGGCATTCAGTACTTC.